The 10 T cell receptor beta chains listed next were all sequenced from one sample in a study of immune cell composition in non-small cell lung cancer. The repertoire was sequenced with immunoSEQ multiplex PCR; TCRdb's copy has only in-frame clones and lacks some. The sample holds about 14,000 clones, roughly 73% seen once. Material for sequencing was lung tumor tissue. The receptor set was obtained from a human donor with non-small cell lung cancer.

The chain recombines TRBV5-1 with TRBJ2-5; D possibly corresponds to TRBD1 (6 bases). V was clipped by 0 bases and J by 5 bases, with 14 bases between them. The CDR3 runs 15 residues. Germline V gene lookup returns CDR1 SGHRS and CDR2 YFSETQ. CDR3 sequence reads: CASSLDGTTWETQYF. Written as DNA, the CDR3 is TGCGCCAGCAGCTTGGACGGGACAACATGGGAGACCCAGTACTTC.

The DNA for the CDR3 is TGTGCCAGCAGTCCCACCTTGACTAGTCAGGAGACCCAGTACTTC. Translated: CASSPTLTSQETQYF. V and J are TRBV6-5 and TRBJ2-5; tentative D call: TRBD2 (6 bases). The CDR3 sequence is 15 residues long. From germline, CDR1 is MNHEY and CDR2 SVGAGI. Trimming took off 5 bases at V and 5 bases at J, with 18 bases between the two ends.

The chain carries TRBV2 and TRBJ1-1, with 7 bases that match TRBD1. This CDR3 is 14 amino acids long. With V trimmed by 3 bases and J by 0 bases, 1 base remained unmatched. Germline V lookup: CDR1 SNHLY, CDR2 FYNNEI. CDR3 in amino acids: CASSDQGVNTEAFF. The CDR3 DNA reads TGTGCCAGCAGTGACCAGGGGGTGAACACTGAAGCTTTCTTT.

The V call is TRBV5-4, the J call TRBJ1-1; TRBD1 aligns across 10 bases. The CDR3 consists of 13 residues. Germline CDR1 and CDR2: SGHNT and YYREEE (reference sequence). V lost 4 bases and J lost 4; bases outside the gene matches: 1. Here the CDR3 reads CASSGQGVTEAFF. The CDR3 DNA follows: TGTGCCAGCAGCGGACAGGGGGTCACTGAAGCTTTCTTT.

This chain uses TRBV2 with TRBJ2-2; 8 nucleotides line up with TRBD1. Germline assignment: CDR1 SNHLY and CDR2 FYNNEI. The CDR3 has 14 amino acids. V was clipped by 8 bases and J by 8 bases; unmatched bases: 10. The CDR3 DNA follows: TGTGCCAGCTCGGGACAGGCCTATTTTGGGGAGCTGTTTTTT. This codes for CASSGQAYFGELFF.

The V and J genes are TRBV18 and TRBJ2-4; tentatively, D is TRBD1 (6 bases). Germline V lookup: CDR1 KGHSH, CDR2 LQKENI. The CDR3 spans 14 residues. The V and J ends lost 3 bases and 3 bases respectively, with 9 bases between them. The CDR3 sequence is CASSPTGFKNIQYF. Here the CDR3 DNA reads TGTGCCAGCTCACCTACAGGGTTCAAAAACATTCAGTACTTC.

The chain employs TRBV18 and TRBJ2-5; no reliable D call. The CDR3 loop spans 15 amino acids. Germline loops: CDR1 KGHSH, CDR2 LQKENI. V was clipped by 3 bases and J by 2 bases, with 13 bases between them. This CDR3 is CASSPGVNRQETQYF. In DNA form, the CDR3 reads TGTGCCAGCTCACCCGGCGTGAACAGACAAGAGACCCAGTACTTC.

As DNA, the CDR3 is TGTGCCAGCAGCTTTTCAACAGATACGCAGTATTTT. Amino acids: CASSFSTDTQYF. The chain couples TRBV11-2 to TRBJ2-3, with D uncertain. CDR1 and CDR2 (germline): SGHAT, FQNNGV. Trimming took off 3 bases at V and 3 bases at J, with 4 bases between the two ends. This CDR3 region has 12 residues.

The chain employs TRBV19 and TRBJ1-1; D is ambiguous. V was pared by 5 bases and J by 6 bases, with 10 bases between. CDR1 is LNHDA and CDR2 is SQIVND in the germline V gene (reference sequence). CDR3 length equals 12 residues. The CDR3 sequence is CASSLREAEAFF. CDR3 DNA: TGTGCCAGTAGTCTGAGGGAGGCTGAAGCTTTCTTT.

The V gene is TRBV7-6, the J gene TRBJ1-3; 7 nucleotides align to TRBD1. Trimming removed 5 bases from V and 2 bases from J; junction bases left unmatched: 9. The germline CDR1 and CDR2 sequences are SGHVS and FNYEAQ. The CDR3 totals 16 residues. CDR3 coding DNA: TGTGCCAGCAGCCCCAACCTAGACAGGGCTGGAAACACCATATATTTT. It is translated as CASSPNLDRAGNTIYF. The entire variable domain, with the rest obtained from reference TRBV7-6 and TRBJ1-3, is as follows: GAGVSQSPRYKVTKRGQDVALRCDPISGHVSLYWYRQALGQGPEFLTYFNYEAQQDKSGLPNDRFSAERPEGSISTLTIQRTEQRDSAMYRCASSPNLDRAGNTIYFGEGSWLTVV.